This entry concerns a single T cell receptor beta chain. Its antigen is unknown. Both previously described methods and listed TCR primers were employed to make bulk TCR libraries. TCRdb reanalysed the PCR reads using MiXCR and keeps one entry per CDR3 protein. The repertoire holds just under 650,000 distinct CDR3 sequences, with around 20% as singletons. This sample is drawn from a study of molecular identifiers for immune sequencing clone quantification. In the study overall: RNA from around 18,000 or 91,000 naive CD8 cells was split five ways in replicates, with four sequenced. Broader study findings: Beyond 20 RNA copies, clones held over 98% of effector molecules, compared with under 1% in naive cells.

With 6 bases removed from V and 0 bases from J, the gap between germline ends came to 15 bases. CDR1 and CDR2 from the germline V gene are MDHEN and SYDVKM. This CDR3 comprises 16 residues. Sorting selected naive CD8 T cells with a CD8+CD4-CCR7+CD45RA+ phenotype. What was sequenced was naive CD8+ T cells from blood, with Jurkat cell RNA spiked in. This sample's subset: FACS-sorted CD8+CD4-CCR7+CD45RA+ naive T cells. The V call is TRBV28, the J call TRBJ2-1; maybe TRBD2 (6 bases). The source is a human donor in good health. Some libraries in this study had Jurkat cell RNA spiked in. This chain's CDR3 is CASSPDWGDSYNEQFF. The CDR3 coding sequence is TGTGCCAGCAGCCCCGATTGGGGGGACTCCTACAATGAGCAGTTCTTC.